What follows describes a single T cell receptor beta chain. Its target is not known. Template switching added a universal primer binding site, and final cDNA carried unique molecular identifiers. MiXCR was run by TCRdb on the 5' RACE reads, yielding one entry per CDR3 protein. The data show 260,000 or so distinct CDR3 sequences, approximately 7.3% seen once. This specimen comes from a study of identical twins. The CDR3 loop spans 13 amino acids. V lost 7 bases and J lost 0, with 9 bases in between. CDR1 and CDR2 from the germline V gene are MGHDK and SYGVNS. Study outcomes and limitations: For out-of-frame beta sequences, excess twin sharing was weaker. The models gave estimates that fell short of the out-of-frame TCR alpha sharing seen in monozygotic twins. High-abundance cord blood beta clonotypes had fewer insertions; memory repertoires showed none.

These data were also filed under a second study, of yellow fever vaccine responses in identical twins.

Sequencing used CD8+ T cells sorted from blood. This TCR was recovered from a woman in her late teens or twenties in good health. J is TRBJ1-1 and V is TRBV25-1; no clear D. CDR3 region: CASIGGMNTEAFF. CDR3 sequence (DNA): TGTGCCAGCATCGGAGGTATGAACACTGAAGCTTTCTTT.